This TCR beta chain is from a study of shared clonotypes between healthy human individuals. Whole-study context: Donor ages ranged 18 to 49 years: a couple of women, a few men. Whole-study results and caveats: Relative to their counterparts shared across all four donors, non-shared clonotypes exhibited diminished generation probabilities. Having only a few donors restricted how much genetic and exposure-history diversity was captured.

Trimming pared 4 bases from V and 7 bases from J, leaving 11 bases between. The CDR3 covers 12 residues. Germline CDR1 reads SQVTM; CDR2 reads ANQGSEA. About this clone itself: No antigen is known for it.

The data were produced by immunoSEQ multiplex PCR, yet TCRdb's version contains in-frame clones alone and is incomplete. Of about 960,000 clones in the sample, over 75% were seen once. The V call is TRBV29-1, the J call TRBJ2-1; D not resolved. The source of this sequence is a man in his late teens or twenties in good health. Input material: memory CD4+ T cells sorted from blood. The subset: CD45RA-negative fraction. CDR3 residues: CSVVSQNNEQFF. In DNA form, the CDR3 reads TGCAGCGTTGTATCACAGAATAATGAGCAGTTCTTC.